What follows are 22 T cell receptor beta chains derived from one specimen sequenced in a study of T cell responses to AZD1222 COVID-19 vaccine. TCRdb keeps only in-frame clones here, not all; method: immunoSEQ multiplex PCR. The repertoire has nearly 110,000 clones, about nine tenths of them found once; the top ten carry 8% to 9.5%. Sequenced here: peripheral blood, sampled 28 days after the second AZD1222 dose. The receptors originated from an adult who received the AZD1222 COVID-19 vaccine.

The gene calls are TRBV6-5 and TRBJ1-3; 9 bases fit TRBD1. J lost 5 bases, V lost 5 bases, and 4 bases had no gene match. This CDR3 spans 14 amino acids. The germline V gene encodes CDR1 MNHEY and CDR2 SVGAGI. CDR3 coding DNA: TGTGCCAGCAGTCCGGACAGGGGCAGAAACACCATATATTTT. The encoded protein is CASSPDRGRNTIYF.

This chain connects TRBV3-1 (or the pseudogene TRBV3-2) to TRBJ2-5; D uncertain. This CDR3 is built from 13 residues. The germline gives CDR1 LGHDT, CDR2 YNNKEL (reference sequence). V lost 0 bases to trimming and J lost 9 bases, with 11 bases between them. CDR3 nucleotide sequence: TGTGCCAGCAGCCAAGACGCCAGTTCGGCCCAGTACTTC. It encodes CASSQDASSAQYF.

This chain joins TRBV5-4 and TRBJ1-6, with 7 bases identical to TRBD1. Germline V gives CDR1 SGHNT, CDR2 YYREEE (reference sequence). J was trimmed by 0 bases and V by 3 bases; bases with no gene match: 6. The CDR3 loop spans 17 amino acids. The CDR3 here is CASSSGTASSYNSPLHF. In nucleotides, the CDR3 is TGTGCCAGCAGCTCCGGGACAGCGAGCTCCTATAATTCACCCCTCCACTTT.

V gene TRBV15 combines with J gene TRBJ2-5; 8 bases map to TRBD1. The germline gives CDR1 LNHNV, CDR2 YYDKDF (reference sequence). There are 14 residues in the CDR3. After removal of 5 bases from V and 2 bases from J, the junction contained 4 bases not matched to a gene. The CDR3 loop is CATSGGQGQETQYF. CDR3 in DNA: TGTGCCACCAGCGGCGGACAGGGACAAGAGACCCAGTACTTC. The full variable domain, with the rest looked up from reference TRBV15 and TRBJ2-5, is DAMVIQNPRYQVTQFGKPVTLSCSQTLNHNVMYWYQQKSSQAPKLLFHYYDKDFNNEADTPDNFQSRRPNTSFCFLDIRSPGLGDTAMYLCATSGGQGQETQYFGPGTRLLVL.

This chain connects TRBV7-9 to TRBJ2-7; D gene uncertain. Germline loops: CDR1 SEHNR, CDR2 FQNEAQ (reference sequence). CDR3 size: 12 residues. Trimming removed 2 bases from V and 6 bases from J, with 8 bases in between. For the CDR3, the DNA is TGTGCCAGCAGCTTATTGGAGTTCGAGCAGTACTTC. It is translated as CASSLLEFEQYF.

This chain joins TRBV6-6 and TRBJ2-2; possible D gene TRBD1, 6 bases. Trimming removed 7 bases at V and 6 bases at J, with 12 bases between. Germline loops: CDR1 MNHNY, CDR2 SVGAGI (reference sequence). The CDR3 length is 13 residues. The CDR3 loop reads CASNPRGAGELFF. As DNA, the CDR3 is TGTGCCAGCAACCCCAGGGGTGCCGGGGAGCTGTTTTTT.

This rearrangement joins TRBV28 to TRBJ2-4; 8 nucleotides align to TRBD2. Trimming cost V 10 bases and J 5 bases; bases outside gene matches: 13. CDR1 is MDHEN, CDR2 SYDVKM, per germline. This CDR3 region has 15 residues. CDR3 sequence: CANPRPGGQENIQYF. The CDR3, as DNA: TGTGCCAACCCCCGCCCGGGAGGGCAGGAAAACATTCAGTACTTC.

The chain joins TRBV11-2 to TRBJ2-4, with 9 bases that match TRBD2. Looked up from germline, CDR1 is SGHAT and CDR2 is FQNNGV. V trimming: 6 bases; J trimming: 7 bases; junction bases outside the gene matches: 7. The CDR3 is 14 residues long. CDR3 bases: TGTGCCAGCAGTATTGCGGGGGGGCACAACATTCAGTACTTC. It is translated as CASSIAGGHNIQYF.

The V call is TRBV7-6, the J call TRBJ2-2, with 9 bases lining up with TRBD1. The trim removed 4 bases at V and 3 bases at J, leaving 6 bases unmatched. The CDR3 consists of 16 residues. Germline values: CDR1 SGHVS, CDR2 FNYEAQ. The CDR3 DNA reads as TGTGCCAGCAGCTACCGGGACAGGGTCCACACCGGGGAGCTGTTTTTT. It encodes CASSYRDRVHTGELFF.

This chain joins TRBV19 and TRBJ2-5; tentatively, D is TRBD1 or TRBD2 (5 bases each). Looked up from germline, CDR1 is LNHDA and CDR2 is SQIVND (reference sequence). The length of the CDR3 is 13 residues. This chain's CDR3 is CATKGRGTETQYF. The CDR3 DNA is TGTGCAACAAAAGGTCGAGGGACGGAGACCCAGTACTTC.

The chain links TRBV3-1 (or the pseudogene TRBV3-2) to TRBJ2-7; D is possibly TRBD2 (6 bases). V dropped 4 bases and J dropped 3 bases, with 19 bases sitting between them. CDR3 length: 16 amino acids. Germline V gene data show CDR1 as LGHDT and CDR2 as YNNKEL (reference sequence). The CDR3, as DNA: TGTGCCAGCAGCCGTGCCGTCACTCTGGGGGGCTACGAGCAGTACTTC. Its translation is CASSRAVTLGGYEQYF.

This clone has a handful of counts. The J gene is TRBJ1-1, the V gene TRBV2, with D uncertain. V was clipped by 2 bases and J by 0 bases, with 7 bases between them. The CDR3 length is 14 residues. Germline V gene data show CDR1 as SNHLY and CDR2 as FYNNEI. The chain's CDR3 is CASSEFRMNTEAFF. As DNA, the CDR3 is TGTGCCAGCAGTGAATTCAGGATGAACACTGAAGCTTTCTTT.

The chain couples TRBV2 to TRBJ1-1; D gene ambiguous. Per germline, CDR1 SNHLY and CDR2 FYNNEI. This CDR3 is 11 amino acids long. V lost 11 bases to trimming and J lost 3 bases, with 10 bases between them. DNA of the CDR3: TGTGCCGGTCGTGGGGACACTGAAGCTTTCTTT. This gives the protein CAGRGDTEAFF.

A few counts support this clone. V gene TRBV3-1 (or the pseudogene TRBV3-2) combines with J gene TRBJ1-5; D remains unclear. Trimming removed 2 bases at V and 3 bases at J, with 2 bases between. CDR1 is LGHDT and CDR2 is YNNKEL in the germline V gene (reference sequence). This CDR3 contains 12 residues. The chain's CDR3 is CASSQTNQPQHF. The CDR3 DNA follows: TGTGCCAGCAGCCAAACCAATCAGCCCCAGCATTTT.

This chain connects TRBV5-1 to TRBJ1-4, with D maybe TRBD1 (6 bases). Germline CDR1 and CDR2: SGHRS and YFSETQ. This CDR3 spans 15 amino acids. With 6 bases removed from V and 8 bases from J, the gap between germline ends came to 20 bases. The CDR3 spells CASTQQGRGFEKLFF. CDR3 nucleotides: TGCGCCAGCACACAACAGGGCCGCGGATTCGAAAAACTGTTTTTT. Full variable domain (rest looked up from reference TRBV5-1 and TRBJ1-4): KAGVTQTPRYLIKTRGQQVTLSCSPISGHRSVSWYQQTPGQGLQFLFEYFSETQRNKGNFPGRFSGRQFSNSRSEMNVSTLELGDSALYLCASTQQGRGFEKLFFGSGTQLSVL.

The chain joins TRBV14 to TRBJ1-6, with D tentatively TRBD1 (6 bases). CDR3 length equals 13 residues. Germline V gene sequence: CDR1 SGHDN, CDR2 FVKESK. V dropped 8 bases and J dropped 7 bases, with 12 bases sitting between them. The CDR3 region is CASGGQPNSPLHF. In DNA, the CDR3 is TGTGCCAGCGGGGGACAACCAAATTCACCCCTCCACTTT. The full variable domain, its missing parts supplied by reference TRBV14 and TRBJ1-6, is EAGVTQFPSHSVIEKGQTVTLRCDPISGHDNLYWYRRVMGKEIKFLLHFVKESKQDESGMPNNRFLAERTGGTYSTLKVQPAELEDSGVYFCASGGQPNSPLHFGNGTRLTVT.

V is TRBV7-9 and J is TRBJ1-1; D unclear. Per germline, CDR1 SEHNR and CDR2 FQNEAQ (reference sequence). The CDR3 consists of 14 residues. V lost 1 base and J 3 bases, leaving 9 bases between the germline ends. The DNA for the CDR3 is TGTGCCAGCAGCTTAGGACCAACCTACACTGAAGCTTTCTTT. Translating gives CASSLGPTYTEAFF. Together with reference TRBV7-9 and TRBJ1-1, the CDR3 gives the full variable domain: DTGVSQNPRHKITKRGQNVTFRCDPISEHNRLYWYRQTLGQGPEFLTYFQNEAQLEKSRLLSDRFSAERPKGSFSTLEIQRTEQGDSAMYLCASSLGPTYTEAFFGQGTRLTVV.

The chain recombines TRBV10-3 with TRBJ1-5; 10 bases agree with TRBD1. Losses at the gene ends were 3 bases for V and 4 bases for J; bases not matched to a gene: 3. The germline V gene encodes CDR1 ENHRY and CDR2 SYGVKD. The CDR3 is made up of 15 amino acids. The CDR3 DNA follows: TGTGCCATCAGTGAACTGGGACAGGGGAATCAGCCCCAGCATTTT. Translated: CAISELGQGNQPQHF.

The rearrangement joins TRBV4-1 to TRBJ1-1; a weak D match, TRBD1 (5 bases). V lost 1 base and J lost 4, with 22 bases in between. This CDR3 region has 18 residues. Germline CDR1 reads MGHRA; CDR2 reads YSYEKL. The CDR3 DNA reads as TGCGCCAGCAGCCAAGTAGGTGGGGCCTGGGGACGAAGCACTGAAGCTTTCTTT. It encodes CASSQVGGAWGRSTEAFF.

The chain uses TRBV11-2 and TRBJ2-7; 7 bases map to TRBD2. The CDR3 is made up of 13 amino acids. The V gene end was trimmed by 5 bases and the J gene end by 7 bases; junction bases not matched to a gene: 8. Germline CDR1 SGHAT, CDR2 FQNNGV. In DNA, the CDR3 is TGTGCCAGCAGCCGGGGGAGGGCGGGGGAGCAGTACTTC. The encoded protein is CASSRGRAGEQYF.

V usage is TRBV4-2 and J usage is TRBJ1-2; D is unresolved. The germline CDR1 and CDR2 sequences are LGHNA and YNFKEQ. The CDR3 is made up of 15 amino acids. Trimming removed 1 base at V and 5 bases at J, with 14 bases between. The CDR3 here is CASSQASRDRYGYTF. The CDR3 nucleotides read TGTGCCAGCAGCCAAGCGTCAAGGGATCGGTATGGCTACACCTTC.

The chain is built from TRBV6-5 and TRBJ2-5, with D possibly TRBD1 on 6 matching bases. Germline V gives CDR1 MNHEY, CDR2 SVGAGI. Trimming stripped 6 bases from V and 2 bases from J, with 13 bases between. The CDR3 is 14 amino acids. In nucleotides, the CDR3 is TGTGCCAGCAGATATGAGGGGGTACAAGAGACCCAGTACTTC. Its protein is CASRYEGVQETQYF.